A single sample gave rise to the 18 T cell receptor beta chains below, sequenced in a study of shared clonotypes between healthy human individuals. Profiling relied on immunoSEQ multiplex PCR, and the TCRdb table lists in-frame clones only, not all of them. The profile shows almost 700,000 clones, 90% to 95% of them singletons. Naive CD8 cells lacked CD45RO, underwent positive selection for CCR7 and left out terminally differentiated effector memory CD45RA+ cells. Source material: naive CD8+ T cells sorted from blood. These TCRs come from a man younger than 45 in good health.

This chain joins TRBV25-1 and TRBJ2-1; possibly TRBD2 for D (5 bases). Germline CDR1 and CDR2: MGHDK and SYGVNS. The CDR3 has 16 residues. V gave up 2 bases and J gave up 4 bases, with 15 bases separating them. CDR3 sequence reads: CASSELALVTYNEQFF. DNA of the CDR3: TGTGCCAGCAGTGAACTAGCCCTTGTCACGTACAATGAGCAGTTCTTC.

V and J are TRBV29-1 and TRBJ1-2; D is undetermined. This CDR3 comprises 18 residues. V gave up 0 bases and J gave up 3 bases, with 23 bases separating them. Germline loops: CDR1 SQVTM, CDR2 ANQGSEA. The CDR3 nucleotides are TGCAGCGTTGAAGATGATGTAGAGGACTATCTTACCTACTATGGCTACACCTTC. This translates into CSVEDDVEDYLTYYGYTF.

A few counts support this clone. The V gene is TRBV9, the J gene TRBJ1-2; D unclear. Germline lookup yields CDR1 SGDLS and CDR2 YYNGEE. The CDR3 runs 13 residues. Deletions cut 0 bases from V and 1 base from J, with 4 bases between. CDR3 bases: TGTGCCAGCAGCGTAGAAGATAACTATGGCTACACCTTC. Translating gives CASSVEDNYGYTF. The full variable domain, completed using reference TRBV9 and TRBJ1-2, is DSGVTQTPKHLITATGQRVTLRCSPRSGDLSVYWYQQSLDQGLQFLIQYYNGEERAKGNILERFSAQQFPDLHSELNLSSLELGDSALYFCASSVEDNYGYTFGSGTRLTVV.

This clone appeared a single time. The chain links TRBV5-4 to TRBJ2-1; possible D gene TRBD2, 7 bases. V was clipped by 4 bases and J by 10 bases, with 33 bases between them. This CDR3 region has 19 residues. The germline gives CDR1 SGHNT, CDR2 YYREEE (reference sequence). The CDR3 sequence is CASSGGTNLAGSQGEEQFF. CDR3 in DNA: TGTGCCAGCAGCGGAGGGACTAATCTGGCGGGATCACAGGGCGAGGAGCAGTTCTTC. Filled out from reference TRBV5-4 and TRBJ2-1, the complete variable domain reads ETGVTQSPTHLIKTRGQQVTLRCSSQSGHNTVSWYQQALGQGPQFIFQYYREEENGRGNFPPRFSGLQFPNYSSELNVNALELDDSALYLCASSGGTNLAGSQGEEQFFGPGTRLTVL.

J is TRBJ2-3 and V is TRBV9, with TRBD2 matching over 9 bases. V dropped 4 bases and J dropped 2; count of bases not matched to a gene: 8. The V gene's germline CDR1 is SGDLS and CDR2 YYNGEE. CDR3 size: 16 residues. CDR3 region: CASSLAGMVNTDTQYF. The CDR3 region has the DNA TGTGCCAGCAGCCTAGCGGGAATGGTTAACACAGATACGCAGTATTTT.

The chain uses TRBV4-3 and TRBJ2-1, with a tentative D call TRBD2 (5 bases). Trimming removed 3 bases at V and 5 bases at J, with 17 bases between. The length of the CDR3 is 16 residues. Germline CDR1 is LGHNA and CDR2 is YSLEER. The CDR3 protein is CASSHPKGARNNEQFF. The CDR3 bases are TGCGCCAGCAGCCACCCCAAGGGAGCGCGGAACAATGAGCAGTTCTTC.

The rearrangement uses TRBV4-3 and TRBJ1-5; D is unresolved. Trimming took 3 bases from V and 4 from J, leaving 19 bases between them. Germline V gene sequence: CDR1 LGHNA, CDR2 YSLEER. The CDR3 has 17 amino acids. DNA for the CDR3: TGCGCCAGCAGCCAGGACCTTCGGGATACCCCTAATCAGCCCCAGCATTTT. Residues: CASSQDLRDTPNQPQHF.

The chain is built from TRBV27 and TRBJ1-5, with D tentatively TRBD1 (5 bases). The germline gives CDR1 MNHEY, CDR2 SMNVEV (reference sequence). CDR3 length equals 16 residues. The V and J ends lost 1 base and 2 bases respectively, with 12 bases between them. CDR3 region: CASSLYGGTGNQPQHF. The CDR3 DNA sequence: TGTGCCAGCAGTTTATACGGGGGAACGGGCAATCAGCCCCAGCATTTT.

The chain recombines TRBV20-1 with TRBJ2-2; D not resolved. From germline, CDR1 is DFQATT and CDR2 SNEGSKA (reference sequence). The ends were cut back, 7 bases at V and 7 bases at J, with 10 bases in the middle. There are 11 residues in the CDR3. The CDR3 nucleotides are TGCAGTGTTAGGGTTAACGGGGAGCTGTTTTTT. This encodes CSVRVNGELFF.

The chain combines TRBV7-9 with TRBJ2-2, with TRBD1 matching over 11 bases. CDR3 length: 18 amino acids. Germline trimming cut 4 bases from V and 4 bases from J; bases unmatched to any gene: 11. Germline values: CDR1 SEHNR, CDR2 FQNEAQ (reference sequence). The CDR3 here is CASSSPFDGTGGTGELFF. The CDR3 bases are TGTGCCAGCAGCTCTCCATTTGACGGGACAGGGGGCACCGGGGAGCTGTTTTTT.

The chain has TRBV25-1 and TRBJ2-1; 9 nucleotides agree with TRBD2. After removal of 6 bases from V and 7 bases from J, the junction contained 7 bases not matched to a gene. This CDR3 comprises 14 residues. Per the germline V gene, CDR1 is MGHDK and CDR2 is SYGVNS. CDR3 in amino acids: CASSLAGLANEQFF. As DNA, the CDR3 is TGTGCCAGCAGCCTAGCGGGGCTAGCTAATGAGCAGTTCTTC.

This clone was counted a single time. The V gene is TRBV5-1, the J gene TRBJ2-1; 10 nucleotides line up with TRBD1. CDR3 size: 13 residues. Germline V gene data show CDR1 as SGHRS and CDR2 as YFSETQ. The J segment lost 8 bases and the V segment lost 3 bases, leaving 2 bases of the junction unmatched. CDR3 in amino acids: CASSSGTGDEQFF. The CDR3 nucleotides read TGCGCCAGCAGCTCAGGGACAGGGGATGAGCAGTTCTTC.

This clone appeared once. The chain employs TRBV11-2 and TRBJ2-7, with a tentative D call TRBD1 (5 bases). V dropped 4 bases and J dropped 3 bases, with 10 bases sitting between them. Looked up from germline, CDR1 is SGHAT and CDR2 is FQNNGV. The CDR3 sequence is 13 residues long. The CDR3 nucleotides are TGTGCCAGCAGCTCAGGACACGACTACGAGCAGTACTTC. This encodes CASSSGHDYEQYF.

The V and J genes are TRBV11-2 and TRBJ2-3; D possibly corresponds to TRBD2 (5 bases). Deletions cut 1 base from V and 5 bases from J, with 16 bases between. From germline, CDR1 is SGHAT and CDR2 FQNNGV. This CDR3 is 16 amino acids long. The CDR3 is CASSLGAAGYEDTQYF. The CDR3 coding sequence is TGTGCCAGCAGCTTAGGGGCGGCGGGTTACGAAGATACGCAGTATTTT.

This chain links TRBV7-2 with TRBJ2-2; TRBD2 matches 11 bases. This CDR3 comprises 16 residues. Unmatched junction bases numbered 6, after V lost 5 bases and J lost 4 bases. CDR1 is SGHTA, CDR2 FQGNSA, per germline. CDR3 in amino acids: CASSPRLAGRTGELFF. The CDR3 DNA is TGTGCCAGCAGCCCGCGACTAGCGGGACGCACCGGGGAGCTGTTTTTT.

The rearrangement links TRBV4-3 to TRBJ2-1; either TRBD1 or TRBD2 may supply D (6 bases each). Germline V gene data show CDR1 as LGHNA and CDR2 as YSLEER. CDR3 size: 17 residues. The V gene lost 1 base and the J gene lost 3 bases, with 16 bases spanning the gap. The CDR3 DNA is TGCGCCAGCAGCCAAGGGTTCGGGGGCCTGAACTACAATGAGCAGTTCTTC. Residues: CASSQGFGGLNYNEQFF.

The rearrangement uses TRBV7-9 and TRBJ2-1, with 9 bases lining up with TRBD1. The CDR3 is 14 amino acids. Per germline, CDR1 SEHNR and CDR2 FQNEAQ (reference sequence). V lost 4 bases, J lost 9 bases, and 7 bases stayed unmatched. The CDR3 DNA is TGTGCCAGCAGCTCCTCACAGGGGGCTGGTGAGCAGTTCTTC. It translates to CASSSSQGAGEQFF.

CDR3 sequence: CASSQEPGLPNQPQHF. CDR3 nucleotide sequence: TGCGCCAGCAGCCAAGAACCGGGACTCCCCAATCAGCCCCAGCATTTT. The chain uses TRBV4-1 and TRBJ1-5, with TRBD1 as a possible D gene (5 bases). Trimming took 0 bases from V and 3 from J, leaving 12 bases between them. Germline CDR1 and CDR2: MGHRA and YSYEKL. The CDR3 is 16 amino acids.